This T cell receptor (beta chain) was recorded in a study of T cells in Graves' hyperthyroidism and ophthalmopathy. Broader study findings: Through a model of 13 V-J features, ophthalmopathy was separated from stable hyperthyroidism.

Many counts were recorded for this clonotype. Its target is unknown. The ends lost 6 bases at V and 2 bases at J; junction bases unmatched: 7. The CDR3 is made up of 15 amino acids. Germline V gives CDR1 KGHDR, CDR2 SFDVKD. Researchers took RNA transcripts and amplified the TCR beta CDR3 regions from them. TCR CDR3 underwent first-round RT-PCR with the HTBI primer set. From the multiplex PCR reads, TCRdb called clonotypes with MiXCR, one entry per CDR3 protein. The sample includes about 620,000 distinct CDR3 sequences, under 20% of them seen just once. Graves' hyperthyroidism showing no ophthalmopathy progression within 18 months was considered stable. Uncontrolled infection, other autoimmune disease, pregnancy or lactation led to exclusion. Clinicians diagnosed patients from clinical symptoms, serum thyroxine and TRAb, thyroid ultrasound and orbital computed tomography.

This TCR derives from a woman aged 25 to 39 with Graves' hyperthyroidism. The gene calls are TRBV24-1 and TRBJ2-3; 7 bases fit TRBD1. The specimen sequenced was blood. The CDR3 DNA follows: TGTGCCACCAGTACGGGACAGAAACACACAGATACGCAGTATTTT. Protein product: CATSTGQKHTDTQYF.